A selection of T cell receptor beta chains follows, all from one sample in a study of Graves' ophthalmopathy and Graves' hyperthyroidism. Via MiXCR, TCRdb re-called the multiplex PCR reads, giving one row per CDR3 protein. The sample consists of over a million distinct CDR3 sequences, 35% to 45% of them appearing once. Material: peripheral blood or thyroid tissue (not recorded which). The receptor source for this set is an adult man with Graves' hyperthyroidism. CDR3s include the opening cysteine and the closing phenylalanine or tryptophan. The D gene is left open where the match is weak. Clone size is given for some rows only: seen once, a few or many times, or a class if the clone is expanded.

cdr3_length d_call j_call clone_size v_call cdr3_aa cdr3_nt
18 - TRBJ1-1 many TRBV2 CATPERRQLKVRNTEAFF TGTGCCACCCCCGAGCGGAGACAGTTAAAGGTCCGGAACACTGAAGCTTTCTTT
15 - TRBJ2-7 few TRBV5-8 CASSPGSGANYEQYF TGTGCCAGCAGCCCAGGGTCCGGCGCTAACTACGAGCAGTACTTC
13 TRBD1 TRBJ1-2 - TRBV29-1 CSVTGTAFYGYTF TGCAGCGTGACGGGGACAGCCTTCTATGGCTACACCTTC
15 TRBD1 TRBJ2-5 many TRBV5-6 CASSPGTGAGETQYF TGTGCCAGCAGCCCCGGGACAGGGGCCGGAGAGACCCAGTACTTC
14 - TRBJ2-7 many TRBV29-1 CSAEGLGGSYEQYF TGCAGCGCCGAGGGGTTAGGGGGGTCCTACGAGCAGTACTTC
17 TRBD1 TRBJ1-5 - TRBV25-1 CASSPFFAGTGDQPQHF TGTGCCAGCAGCCCGTTTTTCGCCGGGACAGGGGATCAGCCCCAGCATTTT
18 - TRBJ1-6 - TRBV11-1 CASSQGGAGALGNSPLHF TGTGCCAGCAGCCAGGGCGGGGCAGGGGCCCTAGGTAATTCACCCCTCCACTTT
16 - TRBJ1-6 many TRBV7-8 CASSSPTGGLNSPLHF TGTGCCAGCAGCTCTCCAACTGGGGGGCTCAATTCACCCCTCCACTTT
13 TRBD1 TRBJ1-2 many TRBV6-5 CASSVRDRDGYTF TGTGCCAGCAGCGTCCGGGACAGGGACGGCTACACCTTC
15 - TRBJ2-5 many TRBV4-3 CASSQETSGQETQYF TGCGCCAGCAGCCAAGAAACTAGTGGGCAAGAGACCCAGTACTTC
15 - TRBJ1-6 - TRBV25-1 CASSSPFRGNSPLHF TGTGCCAGCAGTTCGCCTTTCAGGGGAAATTCACCCCTCCACTTT
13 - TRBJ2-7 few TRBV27 CASSFAGWYEQYF TGTGCCAGCAGTTTCGCAGGGTGGTACGAGCAGTACTTC
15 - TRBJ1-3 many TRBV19 CASSSRTEVGNTIYF TGTGCCAGTAGTAGCCGGACAGAAGTTGGAAACACCATATATTTT
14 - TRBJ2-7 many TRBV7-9 CASSVSGYDYEQYF TGTGCCAGCAGCGTTAGCGGTTACGACTACGAGCAGTACTTC
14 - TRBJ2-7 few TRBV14 CASSQGRHRYEQYF TGTGCCAGCAGCCAAGGCCGACACCGATACGAGCAGTACTTC
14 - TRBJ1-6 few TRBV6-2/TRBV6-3 CASSYYWENSPLHF TGTGCCAGCAGTTACTATTGGGAAAATTCACCCCTCCACTTT
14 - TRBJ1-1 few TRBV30 CAWSGDRRNTEAFF TGTGCCTGGAGCGGAGACAGGAGGAACACTGAAGCTTTCTTT
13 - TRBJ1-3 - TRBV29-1 CSVEMTSGETIYF TGCAGCGTTGAGATGACATCTGGGGAGACCATATATTTT
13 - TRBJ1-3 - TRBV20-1 CSVRRFSGNTIYF TGCAGTGTACGGCGATTTTCTGGAAACACCATATATTTT
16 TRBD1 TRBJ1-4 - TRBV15 CATSRAGQGGNEKLFF TGTGCCACCAGCAGAGCCGGACAGGGAGGGAATGAAAAACTGTTTTTT
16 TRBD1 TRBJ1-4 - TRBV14 CASSRKTGTGYEKLFF TGTGCCAGCAGCCGTAAAACCGGGACAGGGTATGAAAAACTGTTTTTT
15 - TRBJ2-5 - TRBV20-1 CSARDSGPDARVQYF TGCAGTGCTAGAGATTCGGGACCCGATGCTAGGGTCCAGTACTTC
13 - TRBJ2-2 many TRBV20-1 CSANRRVTGELFF TGCAGTGCTAATCGCAGGGTCACCGGGGAGCTGTTTTTT
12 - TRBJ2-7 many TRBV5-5 CASSVEGAEQYF TGTGCCAGCAGCGTGGAGGGGGCCGAGCAGTACTTC
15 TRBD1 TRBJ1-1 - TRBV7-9 CASSPTGTGETEAFF TGTGCCAGCAGCCCCACCGGGACAGGGGAAACTGAAGCTTTCTTT
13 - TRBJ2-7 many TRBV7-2 CASSPPGVYEQYF TGTGCCAGCAGCCCCCCTGGTGTCTACGAGCAGTACTTC
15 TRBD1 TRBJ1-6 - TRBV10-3 CAINRDRGDNSPLHF TGTGCCATCAACCGGGACAGGGGGGATAATTCACCCCTCCACTTT
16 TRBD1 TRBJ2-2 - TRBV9 CASSSETGGATGELFF TGTGCCAGCAGCTCCGAGACAGGGGGTGCCACCGGGGAGCTGTTTTTT
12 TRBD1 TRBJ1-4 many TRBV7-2 CASSYTGDILFF TGTGCCAGCAGCTATACAGGGGATATTCTGTTTTTT
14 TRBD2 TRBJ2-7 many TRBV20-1 CSARYSGRSYEQYF TGCAGTGCTAGATATAGCGGGAGATCCTACGAGCAGTACTTC
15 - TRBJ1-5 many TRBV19 CASSIAGRGDQPQHF TGTGCCAGTAGTATAGCAGGGCGTGGGGATCAGCCCCAGCATTTT
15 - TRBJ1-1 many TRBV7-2 CASSLGGGPNTEAFF TGTGCCAGCAGCTTAGGAGGGGGACCGAACACTGAAGCTTTCTTT
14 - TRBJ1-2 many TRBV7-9 CASSYAGTEYGYTF TGTGCCAGCAGTTACGCCGGGACCGAATATGGCTACACCTTC
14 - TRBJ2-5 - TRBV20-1 CSARDPRGPETQYF TGCAGTGCTAGAGACCCCCGGGGGCCAGAGACCCAGTACTTC
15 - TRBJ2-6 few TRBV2 CAGSERGAGANVLIF TGTGCCGGCAGTGAACGGGGGGCTGGGGCCAACGTCCTGATTTTC
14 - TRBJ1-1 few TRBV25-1 CASLAGSFNTEAFF TGTGCCAGCTTGGCCGGTTCCTTCAACACTGAAGCTTTCTTT
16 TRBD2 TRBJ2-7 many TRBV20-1 CSAPTSTSGSSYEQYF TGCAGTGCCCCGACGTCAACTAGCGGGTCTTCCTACGAGCAGTACTTC
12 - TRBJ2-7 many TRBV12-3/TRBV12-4 CASSLRIYEQYF TGTGCCAGCAGTTTGAGGATCTACGAGCAGTACTTC
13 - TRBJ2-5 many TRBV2 CASSERGEETQYF TGTGCCAGCAGTGAAAGAGGGGAGGAGACCCAGTACTTC
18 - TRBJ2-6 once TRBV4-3 CASSQVWGRGSGANVLTF TGCGCCAGCAGCCAAGTTTGGGGCCGAGGCTCTGGGGCCAACGTCCTGACTTTC
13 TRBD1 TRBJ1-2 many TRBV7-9 CASSYGDRDGYTF TGTGCCAGCAGCTACGGGGACAGGGACGGCTACACCTTC
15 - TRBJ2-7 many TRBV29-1 CSARLAGTPFYEQYF TGCAGCGCCCGGCTGGCAGGGACCCCATTCTACGAGCAGTACTTC
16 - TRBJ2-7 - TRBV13 CASSWWGSEIPYEQYF TGTGCCAGCAGCTGGTGGGGCTCCGAAATCCCCTACGAGCAGTACTTC
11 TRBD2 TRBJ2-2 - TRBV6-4 CASSESGGLFF TGTGCCAGCAGTGAAAGCGGGGGGCTGTTTTTT
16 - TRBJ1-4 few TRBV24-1 CATSDPGTSGLEKLFF TGTGCCACCAGTGACCCCGGGACTAGCGGGCTTGAAAAACTGTTTTTT